The 5 T cell receptor beta chains given below trace back to one sample, sequenced in a study of regulatory T cells in long-lasting Graves disease. The time point: newly diagnosed GD, antithyroid drugs for less than 3 months. There was RNA extracted from PBMCs, and the TCR library was made from it. Investigators prepared the TCR beta libraries by applying iRepertoire HTBI primers and Arm-PCR of CDR3 regions. One entry per CDR3 protein, called by TCRdb with MiXCR from the multiplex PCR reads. This repertoire shows approximately 400,000 distinct CDR3 sequences, about 16% found once; its top ten account for approximately 22%. The material sequenced was peripheral blood mononuclear cells (PBMCs), taken at new diagnosis, from a patient treated with antithyroid drugs. These receptors were collected from a female donor with Graves disease.

This clonotype showed up many times. V usage is TRBV6-2 or TRBV6-3 and J usage is TRBJ2-1, with a possible D match to TRBD2 (6 bases). The CDR3 totals 17 residues. The V end lost 6 bases, the J end lost 6 bases, and 24 bases lay between the germline ends. Germline assignment: CDR1 MNHEY and CDR2 SVGEGT. The CDR3 sequence is CASRKGIGSFIGNEQFF. CDR3 sequence (DNA): TGTGCCAGCAGGAAGGGGATCGGGAGTTTCATCGGCAATGAGCAGTTCTTC.

This clonotype was seen many times. The gene calls are TRBV4-2 and TRBJ2-1; 8 nucleotides align to TRBD2. V lost 4 bases to trimming and J lost 2 bases; unmatched junction nucleotides: 10. Germline V gene sequence: CDR1 LGHNA, CDR2 YNFKEQ. This CDR3 has 17 residues. The CDR3 is CASSPRASGGTYNEQFF. The CDR3 DNA is TGTGCCAGCAGCCCCCGAGCCAGCGGGGGTACCTACAATGAGCAGTTCTTC.

This clonotype was seen at least ten times. The rearrangement joins TRBV3-1 to TRBJ2-3; D might be TRBD1 or TRBD2, each matching 5 bases. The CDR3 spans 16 residues. V lost 0 bases and J 3 bases, leaving 13 bases between the germline ends. CDR1 and CDR2 (germline): LGHDT, YNNKEL (reference sequence). The CDR3 coding sequence is TGTGCCAGCAGCCAAGATCGGGGTACAGGAACAGATACGCAGTATTTT. Amino acids: CASSQDRGTGTDTQYF.

This clonotype showed up many times. V usage is TRBV6-2 or TRBV6-3 and J usage is TRBJ1-5; no definite D call. V gave up 7 bases and J gave up 1 base, with 26 bases separating them. There are 19 residues in the CDR3. Germline lookup yields CDR1 MNHEY and CDR2 SVGEGT. CDR3 protein: CASNQPGSRLSGSNQPQHF. Written as DNA, the CDR3 is TGTGCCAGCAACCAACCCGGATCCCGGCTTTCGGGGAGCAATCAGCCCCAGCATTTT.

This clonotype was detected ten times or more. The chain carries TRBV29-1 and TRBJ2-7; D ambiguous. This CDR3 is 12 amino acids long. The V end was cut by 4 bases, the J end by 2 bases, with 9 bases between. CDR1 SQVTM and CDR2 ANQGSEA come from the germline V gene. The CDR3 bases are TGCAGCGTTGGGCAGGCGACCTACGAGCAGTACTTC. It codes for CSVGQATYEQYF.